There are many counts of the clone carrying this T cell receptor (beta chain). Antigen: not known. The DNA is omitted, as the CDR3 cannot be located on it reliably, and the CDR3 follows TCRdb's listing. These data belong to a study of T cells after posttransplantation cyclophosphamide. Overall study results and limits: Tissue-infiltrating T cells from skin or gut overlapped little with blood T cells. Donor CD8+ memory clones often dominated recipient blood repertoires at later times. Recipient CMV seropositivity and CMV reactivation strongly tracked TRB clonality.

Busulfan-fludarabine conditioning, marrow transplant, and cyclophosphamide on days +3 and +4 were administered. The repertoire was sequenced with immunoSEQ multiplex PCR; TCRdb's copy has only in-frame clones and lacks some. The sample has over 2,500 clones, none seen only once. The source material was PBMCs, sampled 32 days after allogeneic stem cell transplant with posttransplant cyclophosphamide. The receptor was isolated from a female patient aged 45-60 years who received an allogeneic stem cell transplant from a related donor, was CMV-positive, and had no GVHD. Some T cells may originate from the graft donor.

CDR3 sequence reads: CASSPEPPRRAGELFF. This chain joins TRBV5-1 and TRBJ2-2; TRBD2 is the table's D call and was not checked against the DNA. CDR1 is SGHRS, CDR2 YFSETQ, per germline. Ends included, the CDR3 has 16 residues.